Listed below are T cell receptor beta chains from one sample, sequenced in a study of Ad26.COV2.S vaccination and SARS-CoV-2 variants. Here immunoSEQ multiplex PCR was the method, and the copy in TCRdb shows in-frame clones only, minus some. The repertoire includes about 350,000 clones, approximately 90% of them detected once, and 3.9% sits in the top ten. The specimen comprised peripheral blood, sampled after recovery from COVID-19. The receptors come from a human donor who had recovered from COVID-19. CDR3s leave out the opening cysteine and the closing phenylalanine or tryptophan. A D gene is named only where the DNA matches it firmly. Some rows mark clone size as missing; the rest say once, few, many or name a class of expanded clone.

V gene,J gene,D gene,clone size,CDR3 length,CDR3 protein
TRBV5-4,TRBJ2-2,NA,NA,13,ASSPQGGGTGELF
TRBV2,TRBJ1-2,NA,NA,11,ASTGLESYGYT
TRBV6-2/TRBV6-3,TRBJ2-3,NA,NA,17,ASSLPSFPNLRNTDTQY
TRBV9,TRBJ2-6,NA,NA,13,ASSLRVSGANVLT
TRBV6-6,TRBJ2-1,NA,NA,13,ASSYRLVSNNEQF
TRBV9,TRBJ2-1,TRBD2,NA,14,ASSPTGTSGGAAQF
TRBV25-1,TRBJ2-5,NA,NA,12,ASSVFGAKETQY
TRBV4-3,TRBJ2-5,TRBD2,once,13,ASSQGTSGTETQY
TRBV7-9,TRBJ1-4,TRBD1,NA,15,ASSMRDSLLGAEKLF
TRBV2,TRBJ1-1,NA,NA,13,ASSVRGARSTEAF
TRBV6-5,TRBJ1-4,NA,once,9,ASIGGWVLF
TRBV19,TRBJ1-6,NA,once,12,ASSKGGDNSPLH
TRBV19,TRBJ1-1,TRBD1,NA,14,ASSNLRQGATTEAF
TRBV6-5,TRBJ1-5,NA,NA,11,ASSPVINQPQH
TRBV6-1,TRBJ1-2,NA,NA,14,ASSESVTLSSYGYT
TRBV5-1,TRBJ2-1,NA,once,14,ASSLMGAGRYNEQF
TRBV28,TRBJ1-2,TRBD1,NA,15,ASSPSTGGGLLNGYT
TRBV6-4,TRBJ1-1,NA,NA,13,ASSDSETKNTEAF
TRBV28,TRBJ1-1,TRBD1,NA,13,ASTPGTGEYNEAF
TRBV25-1,TRBJ1-1,NA,NA,11,ASSESRGTEAF
TRBV3-1/TRBV3-2,TRBJ1-6,TRBD1,few,16,ASSQGEDRGFGNSPLH
TRBV5-4,TRBJ2-6,TRBD1,once,15,ASSLNRGLGGANVLT
TRBV2,TRBJ1-2,NA,NA,13,ASSALLRNNYGYT
TRBV29-1,TRBJ1-2,TRBD1,NA,11,SVEGQGADGYT